One and the same sample provided the 5 T cell receptor beta chains below, sequenced in a study of control samples from healthy donors and cancer patients. Sequenced by immunoSEQ multiplex PCR; TCRdb stores in-frame clones only, minus some. This sample has about 160,000 clones, with 85% to 95% found just once. Sequencing was carried out using blood. The receptors here all came from a woman in her 40s in good health.

This sequence joins TRBV19 and TRBJ2-1; TRBD2 is a possible D gene (5 bases). This CDR3 has 14 amino acids. V lost 3 bases, J lost 7 bases, and 13 bases lay in between. Germline CDR1 is LNHDA and CDR2 is SQIVND (reference sequence). CDR3 in amino acids: CASSISLVRNEQFF. Written as DNA, the CDR3 is TGTGCCAGTAGTATCTCACTAGTGAGGAATGAGCAGTTCTTC.

V is TRBV18 and J is TRBJ1-3; TRBD1 agrees at 8 bases. The CDR3 is made up of 14 amino acids. Trimming took 6 bases from V and 6 from J; bases not matched to a gene: 7. Germline V gene data show CDR1 as KGHSH and CDR2 as LQKENI. The CDR3 region is CASSLGTGENTIYF. In DNA form, the CDR3 reads TGTGCCAGCTCCCTGGGGACAGGAGAAAACACCATATATTTT.

J is TRBJ1-1 and V is TRBV12-3 or TRBV12-4; D unclear. V lost 1 base and J lost 5, with 8 bases in between. The CDR3 has 13 residues. Here the CDR3 reads CASSLVGPTEAFF. The CDR3 bases are TGTGCCAGCAGTTTAGTCGGCCCGACTGAAGCTTTCTTT.

The chain employs TRBV12-5 and TRBJ2-7, with TRBD2 matching 11 bases. CDR1 is LGHNT and CDR2 is FRNRAP in the germline V gene. J was trimmed by 2 bases and V by 3 bases; bases with no gene match: 6. The CDR3 is 16 amino acids. The CDR3 region is CASGFRTSGRAYEQYF. CDR3 coding DNA: TGTGCTAGTGGTTTCAGGACTAGCGGGCGGGCCTACGAGCAGTACTTC.

V is TRBV5-1 and J is TRBJ2-2, with a possible D match to TRBD2 (5 bases). Trimming stripped 4 bases from V and 3 bases from J, with 13 bases between. CDR1 SGHRS and CDR2 YFSETQ come from the germline V gene. CDR3 length: 15 residues. The CDR3 is CASSPGLRYTGELFF. The CDR3 DNA is TGCGCCAGCAGCCCTGGACTGAGGTACACCGGGGAGCTGTTTTTT.